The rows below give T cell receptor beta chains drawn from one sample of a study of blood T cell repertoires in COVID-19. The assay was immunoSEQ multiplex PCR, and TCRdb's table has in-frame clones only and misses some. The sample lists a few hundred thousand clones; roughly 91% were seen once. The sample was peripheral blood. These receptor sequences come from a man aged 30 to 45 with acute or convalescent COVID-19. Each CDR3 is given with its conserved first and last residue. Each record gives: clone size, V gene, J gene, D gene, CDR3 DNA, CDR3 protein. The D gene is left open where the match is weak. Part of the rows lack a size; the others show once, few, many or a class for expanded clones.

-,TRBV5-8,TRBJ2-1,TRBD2,TGTGCCAGCAGATTCCCGGGGCGGGGGGGAAATGAGCAGTTCTTC,CASRFPGRGGNEQFF
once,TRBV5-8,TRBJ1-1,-,TGTGCCAGCAGATATAGACAGGCGAACACTGAAGCTTTCTTT,CASRYRQANTEAFF
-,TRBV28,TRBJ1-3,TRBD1,TGTGCCAGCAGTTTGGACGGGACAGGGTATATTGGAAACACCATATATTTT,CASSLDGTGYIGNTIYF
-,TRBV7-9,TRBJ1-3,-,TGTGCCAGCAGCTTAGGGGCGGGAAGCTCTGGAAACACCATATATTTT,CASSLGAGSSGNTIYF
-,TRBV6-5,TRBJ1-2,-,TGTGCCAGCAGTTCCGGACAGTACTATGGCTACACCTTC,CASSSGQYYGYTF
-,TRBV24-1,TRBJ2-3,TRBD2,TGTGCCACCAGTGACACACCTCTAGCGGGAGGAGATACGCAGTATTTT,CATSDTPLAGGDTQYF
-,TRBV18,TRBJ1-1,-,TGTGCCAGCTCACTTGTCACGGACACTGAAGCTTTCTTT,CASSLVTDTEAFF
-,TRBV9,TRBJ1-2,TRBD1,TGTGCCAGCAGCCCGATGGGACAGAGCTATGGCTACACCTTC,CASSPMGQSYGYTF
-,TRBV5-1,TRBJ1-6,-,TGCGCCAGCAGGCGCTCCTATAATTCACCCCTCCACTTT,CASRRSYNSPLHF
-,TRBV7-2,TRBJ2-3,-,TGTGCCAGCAGCTTATTCCCTCCACAGGGTTACACAGATACGCAGTATTTT,CASSLFPPQGYTDTQYF
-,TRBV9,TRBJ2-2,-,TGTGCCAGCAGCGTAGAGGTGGGAGGCTTCTCGAACACCGGGGAGCTGTTTTTT,CASSVEVGGFSNTGELFF
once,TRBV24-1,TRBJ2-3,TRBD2,TGTGCCACCAGTGACCGAATAGCGGGAGTGGCAGATACGCAGTATTTT,CATSDRIAGVADTQYF
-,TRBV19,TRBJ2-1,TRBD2,TGTGCCAGTAGTCCTGAACTAGCGGGATACAATGAGCAGTTCTTC,CASSPELAGYNEQFF
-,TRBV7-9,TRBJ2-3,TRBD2,TGTGCCAGTTCGACTAGCGGGCGCACAGATACGCAGTATTTT,CASSTSGRTDTQYF